This is a list of T cell receptor beta chains from one sample in a study of shared clonotypes between healthy human individuals. TCRdb keeps only in-frame clones here, not all; method: immunoSEQ multiplex PCR. The table includes approximately 2,200,000 clones, about 93% detected once. The sample taken for sequencing was naive CD8+ T cells from PBMCs. These receptors were obtained from a man aged 18-30 years in good health. Some clones in this sample may be carry-over from other donors' samples. Each CDR3 is given with its conserved first and last residue. The order of the fields is V gene, D gene, clone size, J gene, CDR3 protein, CDR3 DNA. A D gene is named only where the DNA matches it firmly. The listing skips clone size in some rows; elsewhere it reads once, few, many or a size class.

TRBV27,-,-,TRBJ1-1,CASSLLQGDTEAFF,TGTGCCAGCAGTTTATTACAGGGAGACACTGAAGCTTTCTTT
TRBV7-8,TRBD1,-,TRBJ2-2,CASSLDRGNTGELFF,TGTGCCAGCAGCTTGGACAGGGGAAACACCGGGGAGCTGTTTTTT
TRBV9,-,-,TRBJ1-2,CASSVQARAGGYYGYTF,TGTGCCAGCAGCGTACAGGCCAGAGCGGGGGGCTACTATGGCTACACCTTC
TRBV5-8,-,-,TRBJ2-7,CASSLAGSSFSYEQYF,TGTGCCAGCAGCTTGGCCGGGTCTAGCTTTTCCTACGAGCAGTACTTC
TRBV5-4,-,-,TRBJ2-7,CASSLEWGSYEQYF,TGTGCCAGCAGCTTGGAGTGGGGCAGCTACGAGCAGTACTTC
TRBV2,TRBD2,-,TRBJ2-7,CASTRLAVNAYEQYF,TGTGCCAGCACTAGACTAGCGGTGAATGCCTACGAGCAGTACTTC
TRBV5-1,TRBD1,-,TRBJ2-1,CASSSAGQGVYYNEQFF,TGCGCCAGCAGCTCCGCGGGACAGGGGGTTTATTACAATGAGCAGTTCTTC
TRBV2,-,-,TRBJ1-3,CASSDPTGVSGNTIYF,TGTGCCAGCAGTGACCCGACGGGAGTCTCTGGAAACACCATATATTTT
TRBV27,-,-,TRBJ2-2,CASSPYRGGTGELFF,TGTGCCAGCAGTCCCTACAGGGGGGGGACCGGGGAGCTGTTTTTT
TRBV5-6,-,-,TRBJ2-7,CASSLGPSSYEQYF,TGTGCCAGCAGCCTGGGACCGAGCTCCTACGAGCAGTACTTC
TRBV29-1,-,-,TRBJ1-1,CSVEDDRIEAFF,TGCAGCGTTGAGGATGACAGGATTGAAGCTTTCTTT
TRBV28,-,-,TRBJ2-3,CASSLFPRKATDTQYF,TGTGCCAGCAGTTTATTTCCTAGGAAGGCCACAGATACGCAGTATTTT
TRBV4-3,-,-,TRBJ2-7,CASSQDGTLTYEQYF,TGCGCCAGCAGCCAGGACGGGACCTTGACCTACGAGCAGTACTTC
TRBV15,-,-,TRBJ2-7,CATTKRENDEQYF,TGTGCCACCACAAAACGGGAGAACGACGAGCAGTACTTC
TRBV27,TRBD1,-,TRBJ2-1,CASSLSGGRFEQFF,TGTGCCAGCAGTTTATCAGGGGGCCGGTTTGAGCAGTTCTTC
TRBV4-2,-,-,TRBJ1-3,CASSQIKGQPSSGNTIYF,TGTGCCAGCAGCCAGATAAAAGGACAGCCCAGCTCTGGAAACACCATATATTTT
TRBV2,TRBD1,-,TRBJ2-5,CASMDRILQETQYF,TGTGCCAGCATGGACAGGATCCTGCAAGAGACCCAGTACTTC
TRBV14,-,-,TRBJ2-7,CASSQVFFYEQYF,TGTGCCAGCAGCCAGGTGTTTTTTTACGAGCAGTACTTC
TRBV7-9,TRBD1,-,TRBJ2-7,CASSLKGQGTHEQYF,TGTGCCAGCAGCCTTAAAGGACAGGGGACCCACGAGCAGTACTTC
TRBV7-9,-,-,TRBJ2-1,CASSLGAGTLFF,TGTGCCAGCAGCTTAGGGGCCGGGACACTGTTCTTC
TRBV18,TRBD1,-,TRBJ2-7,CASSPGTGYEQYF,TGTGCCAGCTCACCTGGGACAGGATACGAGCAGTACTTC
TRBV5-6,TRBD2,-,TRBJ2-7,CASSSLGGRSYEQYF,TGTGCCAGCAGCTCCCTGGGCGGGAGGTCCTACGAGCAGTACTTC
TRBV4-1,-,-,TRBJ2-4,CASSQDVQRKNIQYF,TGCGCCAGCAGCCAAGATGTACAACGCAAAAACATTCAGTACTTC
TRBV9,-,-,TRBJ2-7,CASSVGGPTYEQYF,TGTGCCAGCAGCGTAGGAGGGCCCACCTACGAGCAGTACTTC
TRBV11-2,-,-,TRBJ2-5,CASSLTGTISQETQYF,TGTGCCAGCAGCTTGACAGGGACTATATCCCAAGAGACCCAGTACTTC
TRBV21-1,-,-,TRBJ1-1,CASSKPQTGENTEAFF,TGTGCCAGCAGCAAACCTCAGACAGGGGAGAACACTGAAGCTTTCTTT
TRBV10-3,TRBD1,-,TRBJ2-7,CAISAEPTGPHEQYF,TGTGCCATCAGCGCCGAACCGACAGGGCCCCACGAGCAGTACTTC
TRBV27,-,-,TRBJ2-7,CASSLSQAWGSYEQYF,TGTGCCAGCAGTTTATCCCAGGCCTGGGGGTCCTACGAGCAGTACTTC
TRBV27,TRBD2,-,TRBJ2-7,CASSSGLAAYEQYF,TGTGCCAGCAGTTCCGGACTAGCCGCCTACGAGCAGTACTTC
TRBV5-4,-,-,TRBJ2-7,CASSFRMMTVHVYEQYF,TGTGCCAGCAGCTTTCGCATGATGACAGTACACGTCTACGAGCAGTACTTC
TRBV5-8,-,-,TRBJ2-2,CASSGFTAQSAGELFF,TGTGCCAGCAGCGGATTCACGGCCCAGAGCGCCGGGGAGCTGTTTTTT
TRBV9,-,-,TRBJ1-3,CASSVFQGLGGNTIYF,TGTGCCAGCAGCGTTTTCCAGGGGCTGGGTGGAAACACCATATATTTT
TRBV28,TRBD1,-,TRBJ2-7,CASRLQGASYEQYF,TGTGCCAGCAGGCTCCAGGGGGCCTCCTACGAGCAGTACTTC
TRBV7-9,-,-,TRBJ2-7,CASSPEAYFSYEQYF,TGTGCCAGCAGCCCCGAAGCCTATTTCTCCTACGAGCAGTACTTC
TRBV19,TRBD1,-,TRBJ2-7,CASSTRDRTYEQYF,TGTGCCAGTAGTACCCGGGACAGAACTTACGAGCAGTACTTC
TRBV7-8,-,-,TRBJ2-1,CASSLFQGPYNEQFF,TGTGCCAGCAGCTTATTCCAGGGACCCTACAATGAGCAGTTCTTC
TRBV6-5,-,once,TRBJ1-5,CASSRRGSAVPQHF,TGTGCCAGCTCAAGACGGGGTTCCGCAGTGCCCCAGCATTTT
TRBV25-1,TRBD1,once,TRBJ2-6,CASRPSGTGFSGANVLTF,TGTGCCAGCAGGCCCTCCGGGACAGGGTTCTCTGGGGCCAACGTCCTGACTTTC